The 24 T cell receptor beta chains reported below all come from one sample, sequenced in a study of cytomegalovirus exposure and HLA in healthy donors (TCRdb year 2017). Library preparation employed the immunoSEQ multiplex PCR assay. What TCRdb holds here is the immuneACCESS table cut down to in-frame rearrangements. Part of the clones is not present; checked against another copy, under half of the missing clones reflect an unresolved V gene, and the others are unexplained. The sample profile shows 130,000 to 150,000 clones; 80% to 95% of them were found once. Together, the top ten hold about 0.65% of the sample. Sequencing used PBMCs. The receptors were gathered from a man in his late teens or twenties in good health and CMV-seronegative.

The V gene is TRBV27, the J gene TRBJ1-5; D uncertain. Germline V CDR1 and CDR2: MNHEY, SMNVEV (reference sequence). This CDR3 is built from 15 residues. V lost 0 bases and J lost 6, with 12 bases in between. The CDR3 DNA sequence: TGTGCCAGCAGTTTATCAGCAGCCCCGGGTCAGCCCCAGCATTTT. Protein product: CASSLSAAPGQPQHF.

V gene TRBV7-3 combines with J gene TRBJ1-6; D remains unclear. Trimming took 3 bases from V and 7 from J, leaving 13 bases between them. There are 15 residues in the CDR3. Germline V gene lookup returns CDR1 SGHTA and CDR2 FQGTGA. CDR3 nucleotides: TGTGCCAGCAGCTTGCGGGCGTCTGGGAATTCACCCCTCCACTTT. Amino acids: CASSLRASGNSPLHF.

This chain connects TRBV5-1 to TRBJ2-7; the D is unclear. Per germline, CDR1 SGHRS and CDR2 YFSETQ. CDR3 size: 13 residues. Trimming cost V 0 bases and J 0 bases, with 4 bases left between them. CDR3 DNA sequence: TGCGCCAGCAGCTTGGTTAGCTCCTACGAGCAGTACTTC. It codes for CASSLVSSYEQYF.

The chain links TRBV11-2 to TRBJ2-4; D not certain. Deletions cut 2 bases from V and 7 bases from J, with 12 bases between. The CDR3 length is 14 residues. Germline values: CDR1 SGHAT, CDR2 FQNNGV. As DNA, the CDR3 is TGTGCCAGCAGCTTACCACATAACGGGAACATTCAGTACTTC. Translating gives CASSLPHNGNIQYF. The whole variable domain, filled in from reference TRBV11-2 and TRBJ2-4, reads EAGVAQSPRYKIIEKRQSVAFWCNPISGHATLYWYQQILGQGPKLLIQFQNNGVVDDSQLPKDRFSAERLKGVDSTLKIQPAKLEDSAVYLCASSLPHNGNIQYFGAGTRLSVL.

The chain links TRBV6-4 to TRBJ1-2; D perhaps matches TRBD1 (5 bases). V lost 9 bases and J 8 bases, leaving 19 bases between the germline ends. The CDR3 has 13 residues. The germline V gene has CDR1 MRHNA and CDR2 SNTAGT. DNA of the CDR3: TGTGCCAGTCGTCAAGGGGCGTTGGGAGGCTACACCTTC. Residues: CASRQGALGGYTF.

V and J are TRBV9 and TRBJ1-1; D remains ambiguous. The length of the CDR3 is 14 residues. Germline V gene data show CDR1 as SGDLS and CDR2 as YYNGEE. Trimming took off 3 bases at V and 4 bases at J, with 13 bases between the two ends. The CDR3 region is CASSARARSTEAFF. CDR3 sequence (DNA): TGTGCCAGCAGCGCGAGGGCCAGGAGCACTGAAGCTTTCTTT.

For this clone: A read error is possible here, since a much larger clone lies one base away. The chain links TRBV6-4 to TRBJ2-3; 14 nucleotides line up with TRBD2. The CDR3 has 15 residues. V was clipped by 3 bases and J by 4 bases; unmatched bases: 0. Germline V gives CDR1 MRHNA, CDR2 SNTAGT. The CDR3, as DNA: TGTGCCAGCAGTGAGACTAGCGGGGGGGCAGATACGCAGTATTTT. Its protein is CASSETSGGADTQYF.

The rearrangement uses TRBV28 and TRBJ2-1; D gene ambiguous. The CDR3 is 13 amino acids. V lost 10 bases and J lost 0, with 10 bases in between. CDR1 is MDHEN and CDR2 is SYDVKM in the germline V gene. The CDR3 here is CATSTPSYNEQFF. The CDR3, as DNA: TGTGCCACCTCGACACCCTCCTACAATGAGCAGTTCTTC.

The CDR3 loop is CASSPRTGPSGNTIYF. DNA of the CDR3: TGTGCCAGCAGCCCGCGGACAGGCCCCTCTGGAAACACCATATATTTT. This sequence joins TRBV14 and TRBJ1-3; 7 positions agree with TRBD1. CDR1 and CDR2 (germline): SGHDN, FVKESK. CDR3 length: 16 amino acids. V lost 4 bases and J lost 0; bases outside the gene matches: 6.

This chain connects TRBV9 to TRBJ2-1; the match to TRBD2 covers 10 bases. The germline gives CDR1 SGDLS, CDR2 YYNGEE. J lost 3 bases, V lost 4 bases, and 4 bases had no gene match. CDR3 length: 15 residues. The DNA for the CDR3 is TGTGCCAGCAGCTCCGGACTAGCGGTCTACAATGAGCAGTTCTTC. It specifies CASSSGLAVYNEQFF.

The chain joins TRBV6-5 to TRBJ2-7; 7 positions agree with TRBD1. Trimming took 6 bases from V and 5 from J; bases not matched to a gene: 7. The CDR3 sequence is 13 residues long. The germline CDR1 and CDR2 sequences are MNHEY and SVGAGI. CDR3 loop: CASSSTGTHEQYF. For the CDR3, the DNA is TGTGCCAGCAGCTCGACAGGGACCCACGAGCAGTACTTC.

CDR3 region: CASSQVDSGGALDTQYF. CDR3 bases: TGCGCCAGCAGCCAAGTCGATAGCGGGGGGGCTCTTGATACGCAGTATTTT. J is TRBJ2-3 and V is TRBV4-1; TRBD2 agrees at 11 bases. The V and J ends lost 1 base and 6 bases, in that order; junction bases with no gene match: 9. Looked up from germline, CDR1 is MGHRA and CDR2 is YSYEKL. The length of the CDR3 is 17 residues.

The rearrangement links TRBV21-1 to TRBJ2-7; TRBD2 is taken as the D call from the table, unchecked against the DNA. TRBV21-1 is noted as a pseudogene. There are 15 residues in the CDR3. CDR3 sequence: CASSKVAEISYEQYV. In DNA form, the CDR3 reads TGTGCCAGCAGCAAAGTAGCGGAGATCTCCTACGAGCAGTACGTC.

The chain links TRBV9 to TRBJ2-1; the D is unclear. Trimming pared 0 bases from V and 10 bases from J, leaving 8 bases between. The length of the CDR3 is 12 residues. Germline V CDR1 and CDR2: SGDLS, YYNGEE. The CDR3 DNA reads as TGTGCCAGCAGCGTAGACAGTAGGGAGCAGTTCTTC. It specifies CASSVDSREQFF.

The rearrangement links TRBV10-3 to TRBJ1-3; the match to TRBD1 covers 8 bases. The CDR3 loop spans 13 amino acids. With V trimmed by 6 bases and J by 7 bases, 5 bases remained unmatched. The germline gives CDR1 ENHRY, CDR2 SYGVKD. The CDR3 DNA reads as TGTGCCATCAGACAGGACAGGGACAACACCATATATTTT. Its protein product is CAIRQDRDNTIYF.

The chain couples TRBV2 to TRBJ2-1; TRBD1 matches 8 bases. Germline CDR1 and CDR2: SNHLY and FYNNEI. The ends lost 7 bases at V and 4 bases at J; junction bases unmatched: 12. This CDR3 has 16 amino acids. The CDR3 DNA reads TGTGCCAGCACCGACCCGGACAGGGATATGTACAATGAGCAGTTCTTC. Protein sequence: CASTDPDRDMYNEQFF.

This clone came up once. The gene calls are TRBV15 and TRBJ2-1; D uncertain. CDR1 is LNHNV, CDR2 YYDKDF, per germline (reference sequence). This CDR3 is 15 amino acids long. V was pared by 0 bases and J by 11 bases, with 17 bases between. CDR3 sequence reads: CATSRDLSSGSQQFF. CDR3 bases: TGTGCCACCAGCAGAGATCTATCCTCCGGTTCGCAGCAGTTCTTC.

This clone was seen only once. The rearrangement uses TRBV9 and TRBJ2-5; D gene ambiguous. The CDR3 is 13 residues long. V lost 0 bases and J 5 bases, leaving 8 bases between the germline ends. CDR1 and CDR2 (germline): SGDLS, YYNGEE. The DNA of the CDR3 is TGTGCCAGCAGCGTAGGGGTCGGGGAGACCCAGTACTTC. As protein: CASSVGVGETQYF.

The rearrangement joins TRBV10-1 to TRBJ2-1; TRBD1 matches 7 bases. The CDR3 spans 16 residues. The junction had 5 bases not matched to a gene; V was cut back by 0 bases and J by 3 bases. CDR1 WNHNN and CDR2 SYGVQD come from the germline V gene (reference sequence). CDR3 nucleotides: TGCGCCAGCAGTGAGTCGACAGGGTCGAACTACAATGAGCAGTTCTTC. It yields the protein CASSESTGSNYNEQFF.

The V and J genes are TRBV30 and TRBJ1-3, with D possibly being TRBD1 (6 bases). V was pared by 2 bases and J by 0 bases, with 14 bases between. This CDR3 has 16 residues. Germline CDR1 is GTSNPN and CDR2 is SVGIG (reference sequence). CDR3: CAWSNPQGRSGNTIYF. DNA for the CDR3: TGTGCCTGGAGTAACCCACAGGGCCGCTCTGGAAACACCATATATTTT.

The CDR3 loop is CASSPTGSTGELFF. For the CDR3, the DNA is TGTGCCAGCAGTCCCACCGGGTCCACCGGGGAGCTGTTTTTT. The chain carries TRBV7-9 and TRBJ2-2; D unresolved. V dropped 6 bases and J dropped 4 bases, with 12 bases sitting between them. Germline CDR1 is SEHNR and CDR2 is FQNEAQ (reference sequence). The length of the CDR3 is 14 residues.

This chain's CDR3 is CASSSQGFTEAFF. In DNA, the CDR3 is TGTGCCAGCAGCTCTCAGGGATTCACTGAAGCTTTCTTT. The rearrangement links TRBV7-2 to TRBJ1-1, with D tentatively TRBD1 (5 bases). V dropped 4 bases and J dropped 4 bases, with 10 bases sitting between them. In germline, CDR1 is SGHTA, CDR2 FQGNSA. This CDR3 spans 13 amino acids.

The chain carries TRBV14 and TRBJ1-1; D call uncertain. CDR3 length equals 12 residues. V was clipped by 2 bases and J by 6 bases, with 7 bases between them. The V gene's germline CDR1 is SGHDN and CDR2 FVKESK. CDR3 sequence reads: CASSQSTAEAFF. DNA for the CDR3: TGTGCCAGCAGCCAAAGTACAGCTGAAGCTTTCTTT. The entire variable domain, with the rest obtained from reference TRBV14 and TRBJ1-1, is as follows: EAGVTQFPSHSVIEKGQTVTLRCDPISGHDNLYWYRRVMGKEIKFLLHFVKESKQDESGMPNNRFLAERTGGTYSTLKVQPAELEDSGVYFCASSQSTAEAFFGQGTRLTVV.

CDR3 sequence reads: CASSYGQLSNYGYTF. The CDR3 DNA reads TGTGCCAGCAGTTACGGGCAGCTCTCTAACTATGGCTACACCTTC. The V call is TRBV6-5, the J call TRBJ1-2; D unclear. There are 15 residues in the CDR3. In germline, CDR1 is MNHEY, CDR2 SVGAGI. Trimming took 2 bases from V and 0 from J, leaving 10 bases between them.